This entry features one T cell receptor beta chain sequence. Its antigen target is currently unknown. Within one base of it there is no much larger clone, and no base qualities were kept. TCRbeta CDR3 regions were amplified from genomic DNA by means of the immunoSEQ Assay, a bias-controlled multiplex PCR. For the original study's pipeline: The number of nucleated cells in each sample was estimated by amplification of reference gene primers within the assay. Sequence reads were collapsed and filtered to measure the absolute abundance of every unique TCRbeta CDR3 rearrangement. For each sample, productive Simpson clonality was calculated as the square root of Simpson's diversity index over productive rearrangements. In TCRdb, the immuneACCESS table is reduced to in-frame sequences with V and J assigned. These tables do not hold every clone; where another copy was compared, an unresolved V gene accounts for under half, and the others remain unexplained. D and trimming were read from the DNA, whereas the V and J calls and clone size are those reported in that table. Recorded for this sample are approximately 140,000 clones; approximately 82% of them occurred a single time. The ten largest clones capture approximately 16% of the sample.

The germline V gene gives CDR1 as KGHSH and CDR2 as LQKENI. From its cysteine to its phenylalanine, the CDR3 spans 14 amino acids. Here the CDR3 DNA is all that survives: 42 bases in frame from base 1. Cut back by 5 bases and 9 bases, the V and J ends lie 14 bases apart. This sample is drawn from a study of blood T cell repertoires in COVID-19 (TCRdb year 2020). Regarding the research as a whole: Samples from collaborators originated in the United States, Italy and Spain and spanned both the acute and convalescent phases of COVID-19. Sample metadata almost always included a de-identified subject ID, COVID-19 status, age in years and sex. Samples came from the ongoing ImmuneRACE study (first 160 participants) plus 1,254 subjects from 6 global collaborators. The prospective study material was composed of cDNA or gDNA derived from T cells, B-cell-depleted T cells, or PBMCs. The dataset comprised deeply sampled blood TCRbeta repertoires from subjects exposed to, actively infected with, or recovered from COVID-19. The repertoires were released in a freely available public database intended as a resource for research on the immune response to SARS-CoV-2. Where available, HLA class I and class II types were taken from metadata supplied by the sample provider and were not determined by assay-based typing. General conclusions and limits of the study: Clinical and demographic metadata were provided uncurated, with the amount varying by source and participant.

Each collaborating institution followed its own protocols to collect whole blood in K2EDTA tubes. For TCRbeta analysis, collaborator samples were shipped as frozen whole blood, as isolated PBMCs, or as DNA extracted from either sample type. Sequencing used peripheral blood. This receptor was identified in a human donor with acute or convalescent COVID-19. The donor label of this sample is uncertain. The sequence is built from TRBV18 and TRBJ1-6; possibly the D gene is TRBD1, per 6 matching bases. The DNA sequence is given as TGTGCCAGCTCAGCCACAGGGAAGGGTTCACCCCTCCACTTT. The resulting protein is CASSATGKGSPLHF.